The sequence of this T cell receptor beta chain was determined in a study of T cells in Graves' hyperthyroidism and ophthalmopathy (dated by TCRdb to the late 2010s). Regarding the complete study: Peripheral blood samples were taken at initial diagnosis, before any treatment was given. TCR V-J signatures able to tell the groups apart were searched for in a discovery cohort of 90 to 100 patients, of whom more than 40 had Graves' ophthalmopathy and 55 to 65 had stable Graves' hyperthyroidism. Prospective prediction of ophthalmopathy was tested in an independent validation cohort of fewer than 20 hyperthyroidism patients and roughly 16 patients who later progressed to ophthalmopathy. The 100 or so discovery patients were divided at random into training and test sets in a 7:3 ratio. In addition, the study compared T-cell repertoires in thyroid tissue and in blood from five to seven Graves' hyperthyroidism patients. After sampling, hyperthyroidism patients received methimazole starting at 30 mg daily, and ophthalmopathy patients received high-dose intravenous methylprednisolone. TCR Vbeta CDR3 sequencing of approximately 140 peripheral blood samples (fewer than 45 ophthalmopathy, some 75 hyperthyroidism and around 17 progressor patients) is reported in the paper.

Ophthalmopathy patients had moderately to severely active disease, with a Clinical Activity Score of 3 or more, a NOSPECS grade of 4 or more, and a disease duration of less than 3 months. The study excluded patients with uncontrolled infections, other autoimmune diseases, pregnancy or lactation. Diagnoses were established on the basis of clinical symptoms, serum thyroxine and TRAb, thyroid ultrasound, and orbital computed tomography. PBMCs were separated from over 9 ml of fresh peripheral blood using Ficoll-Paque density gradient centrifugation. Total RNA was extracted with Trizol reagent, and quality was checked on an Agilent 2100 Bioanalyzer. Via the germline V gene, CDR1 is MNHEY and CDR2 SVGEGT. The CDR3 sequence holds 13 residues, the cysteine and phenylalanine included. Only CDR3 DNA remains: 39 bases, in frame from the first base. V gives up 2 bases and J gives up 5 bases, and the segment between their germline ends measures 9 bases.

As regards this clonotype: The antigen it binds to is not known. No base qualities exist here, and no much larger clone lies one base off it.

The investigation overall reported the following: No statistical method was used to fix the sample size in advance, and group allocation was not hidden from the investigators. In validation, the model predicted progression to ophthalmopathy a median of around 6.5 months before onset, with roughly 70% sensitivity and around 76% specificity. In cross-validation, a model built on a 13 V-J signature told ophthalmopathy apart from stable hyperthyroidism with approximately 90% sensitivity and about 81% specificity, and in testing the same model reached 80%/75%. Most expanded thyroid clonotypes (frequency above 0.001) were also detected in blood, suggesting blood repertoires may reflect thyroid immune responses.

Amplification of TCR beta CDR3 regions was carried out from RNA transcripts. The TCR CDR3 was subjected to a first round of RT-PCR using the HTBI primer set and the Qiagen OneStep RT-PCR kit. Libraries were constructed in a second round of multiplex PCR, after which size selection and purification were performed. The libraries were sequenced on an Illumina HiSeq2000 using paired-end 100 bp reads. In the authors' own workflow: SOAPnuke was used to process the raw data, removing reads that contained adapters or uncalled bases, had a mean Phred below 15, or lacked an exact match to the constant primer or identifier. High-quality paired reads were merged with COPE v1.2.5, and unique nucleotide sequences were defined as clonotypes. MiTCR v1.1 was used to align the clonotypes against IMGT TRBV, TRBD and TRBJ reference segments. Only V-J combinations with frequency above 0.0001, covering roughly 99% of repertoires, were analysed. The TCS score was defined as F50 (clonal expansion) divided by E x V (chaos), with BLOSUM62-based TCRdist calculated between CDR3 peptides within each V-J. Welch's t-statistics and random forest reduced fewer than 550 V-J features to 13, which were used in a naive Bayes classifier (R e1071). TCRdb redid the processing of the public reads, applying fastp at Q25 and MiXCR, and retained in-frame beta chains. A single entry per CDR3 protein holds the most common genes and DNA from its merged rows. For this entry, the V and J calls and clone size follow TCRdb and not the study's own pipeline. The sample table shows 300,000 to 350,000 distinct CDR3 sequences, and around 18% are seen once. The ten largest clones add up to around 15% of the sample.

In this chain, TRBV6-2 or TRBV6-3 is recombined with TRBJ1-1; no D gene call is confident. Sequencing input: blood. This TCR was recovered from a woman in her thirties or forties with Graves' ophthalmopathy. The base sequence is TGTGCCAGCAGTTACGGAGGGATTACTGAAGCTTTCTTT. This codes for CASSYGGITEAFF.